In its sample, the clone carrying this T cell receptor beta chain was seen a few times. A multiplex PCR was run with 60 Vbeta primers and 13 Jbeta primers. Profiled with immunoSEQ multiplex PCR; TCRdb holds only in-frame clones, not every one. The sample contains 110,000 to 150,000 clones, around 75% of which appear only once. The data belong to a study of cytomegalovirus exposure and HLA in healthy donors. This CDR3 has 15 amino acids. V was pared by 6 bases and J by 0 bases, with 14 bases between. Germline lookup yields CDR1 SGHTA and CDR2 FQGNSA. The gene calls are TRBV7-2 and TRBJ1-1; the D gene is possibly TRBD1 (6 bases). This TCR derives from a man between 60 and 70 years old in good health and CMV-seronegative. Sequencing used PBMCs. The CDR3 loop is CASSFSRQVNTEAFF. The CDR3 bases are TGTGCCAGCAGTTTTAGTCGACAGGTGAACACTGAAGCTTTCTTT.